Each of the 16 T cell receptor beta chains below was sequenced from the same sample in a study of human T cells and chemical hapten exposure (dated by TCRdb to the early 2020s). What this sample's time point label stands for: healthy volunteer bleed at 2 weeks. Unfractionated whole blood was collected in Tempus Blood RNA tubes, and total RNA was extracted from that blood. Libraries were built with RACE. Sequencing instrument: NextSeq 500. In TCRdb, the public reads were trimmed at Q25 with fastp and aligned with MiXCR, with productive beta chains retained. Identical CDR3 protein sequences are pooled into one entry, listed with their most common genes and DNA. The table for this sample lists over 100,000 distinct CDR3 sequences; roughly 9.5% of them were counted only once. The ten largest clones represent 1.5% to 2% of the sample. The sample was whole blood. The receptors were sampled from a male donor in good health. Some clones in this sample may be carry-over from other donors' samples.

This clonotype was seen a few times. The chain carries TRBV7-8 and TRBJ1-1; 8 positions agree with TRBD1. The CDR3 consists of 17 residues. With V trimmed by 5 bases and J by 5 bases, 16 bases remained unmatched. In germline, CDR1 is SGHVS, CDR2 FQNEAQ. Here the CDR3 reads CASSPGAGGRGLTEAFF. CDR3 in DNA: TGTGCCAGCAGCCCCGGGGCAGGGGGCAGGGGGTTGACTGAAGCTTTCTTT.

CDR3 sequence: CASSLSEDYEQYF. CDR3 DNA sequence: TGTGCCAGCAGCTTATCCGAGGACTACGAGCAGTACTTC. This chain connects TRBV11-2 to TRBJ2-7; D not resolved. Trimming removed 2 bases at V and 3 bases at J, with 8 bases between. This CDR3 is 13 amino acids long. From germline, CDR1 is SGHAT and CDR2 FQNNGV. The whole variable domain, remainder taken from reference TRBV11-2 and TRBJ2-7, is EAGVAQSPRYKIIEKRQSVAFWCNPISGHATLYWYQQILGQGPKLLIQFQNNGVVDDSQLPKDRFSAERLKGVDSTLKIQPAKLEDSAVYLCASSLSEDYEQYFGPGTRLTVT.

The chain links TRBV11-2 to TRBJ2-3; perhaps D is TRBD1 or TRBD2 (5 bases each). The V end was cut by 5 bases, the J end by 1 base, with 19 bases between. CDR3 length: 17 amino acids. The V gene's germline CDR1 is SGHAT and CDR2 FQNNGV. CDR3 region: CASSLEIGARGTDTQYF. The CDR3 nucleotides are TGTGCCAGCAGCCTCGAGATCGGGGCGCGGGGCACAGATACGCAGTATTTT.

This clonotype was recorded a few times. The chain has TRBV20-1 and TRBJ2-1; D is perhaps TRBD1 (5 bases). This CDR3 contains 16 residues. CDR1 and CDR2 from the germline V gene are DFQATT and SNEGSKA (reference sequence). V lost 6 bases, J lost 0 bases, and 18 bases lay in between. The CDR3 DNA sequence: TGCAGTGCCCGGCTTGGGGCCCAAAGCTCCTACAATGAGCAGTTCTTC. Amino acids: CSARLGAQSSYNEQFF.

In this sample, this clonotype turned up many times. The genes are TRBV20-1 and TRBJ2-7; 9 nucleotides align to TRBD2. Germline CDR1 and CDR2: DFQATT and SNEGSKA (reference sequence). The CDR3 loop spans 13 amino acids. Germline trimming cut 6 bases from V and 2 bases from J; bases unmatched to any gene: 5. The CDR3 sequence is CSARLAEPYEQYF. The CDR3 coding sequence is TGCAGTGCCAGACTAGCGGAACCCTACGAGCAGTACTTC.

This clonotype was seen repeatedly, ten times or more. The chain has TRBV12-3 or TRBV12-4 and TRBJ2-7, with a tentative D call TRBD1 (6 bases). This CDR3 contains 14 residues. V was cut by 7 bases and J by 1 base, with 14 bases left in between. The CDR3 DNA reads TGTGCCAGCACGCCCCCGGGACAATCCTACGAGCAGTACTTC. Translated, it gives CASTPPGQSYEQYF.

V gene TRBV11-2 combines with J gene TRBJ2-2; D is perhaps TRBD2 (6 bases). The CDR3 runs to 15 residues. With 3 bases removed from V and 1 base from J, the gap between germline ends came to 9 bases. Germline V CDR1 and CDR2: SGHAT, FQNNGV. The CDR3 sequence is CASSFGGMNTGELFF. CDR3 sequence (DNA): TGTGCCAGCAGCTTCGGCGGGATGAACACCGGGGAGCTGTTTTTT.

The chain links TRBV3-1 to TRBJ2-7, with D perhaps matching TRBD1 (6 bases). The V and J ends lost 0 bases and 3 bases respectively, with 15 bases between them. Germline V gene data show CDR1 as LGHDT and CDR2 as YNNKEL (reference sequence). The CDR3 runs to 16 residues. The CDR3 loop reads CASSQDLRTALYEQYF. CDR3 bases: TGTGCCAGCAGCCAAGATCTGAGGACAGCCCTCTACGAGCAGTACTTC.

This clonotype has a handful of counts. Here the CDR3 DNA reads TGCAGCGTTGATGACAGGGGGTTGGGAGATACGCAGTATTTT. This gives the protein CSVDDRGLGDTQYF. This chain links TRBV29-1 with TRBJ2-3; 9 positions match TRBD1. V lost 3 bases and J lost 5; bases outside the gene matches: 6. The CDR3 totals 14 residues. Germline CDR1 and CDR2: SQVTM and ANQGSEA.

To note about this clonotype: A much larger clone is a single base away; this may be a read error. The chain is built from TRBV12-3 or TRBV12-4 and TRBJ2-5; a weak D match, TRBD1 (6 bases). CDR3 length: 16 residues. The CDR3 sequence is CDSSFQGRPNQETQYF. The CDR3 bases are TGTGACAGCAGTTTTCAGGGGCGCCCCAACCAAGAGACCCAGTACTTC.

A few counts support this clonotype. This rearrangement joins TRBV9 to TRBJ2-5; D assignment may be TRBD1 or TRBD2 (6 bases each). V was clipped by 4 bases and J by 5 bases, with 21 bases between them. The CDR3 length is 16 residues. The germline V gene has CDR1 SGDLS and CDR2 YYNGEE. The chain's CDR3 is CASSPPGAGIMETQYF. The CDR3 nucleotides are TGTGCCAGCAGCCCCCCGGGGGCAGGGATTATGGAGACCCAGTACTTC. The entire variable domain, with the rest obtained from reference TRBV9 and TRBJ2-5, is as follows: DSGVTQTPKHLITATGQRVTLRCSPRSGDLSVYWYQQSLDQGLQFLIQYYNGEERAKGNILERFSAQQFPDLHSELNLSSLELGDSALYFCASSPPGAGIMETQYFGPGTRLLVL.

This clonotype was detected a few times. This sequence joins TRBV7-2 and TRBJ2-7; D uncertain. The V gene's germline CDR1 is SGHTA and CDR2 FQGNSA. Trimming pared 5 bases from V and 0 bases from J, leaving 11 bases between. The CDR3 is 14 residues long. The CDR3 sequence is CASSQGHSSYEQYF. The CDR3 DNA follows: TGTGCCAGCAGCCAAGGGCACAGCTCCTACGAGCAGTACTTC.

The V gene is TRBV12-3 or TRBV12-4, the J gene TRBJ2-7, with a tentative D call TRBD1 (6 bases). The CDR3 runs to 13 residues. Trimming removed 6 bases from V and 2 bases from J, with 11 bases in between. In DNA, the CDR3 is TGTGCCAGCAGCCGGACAGAAACCTACGAGCAGTACTTC. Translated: CASSRTETYEQYF.

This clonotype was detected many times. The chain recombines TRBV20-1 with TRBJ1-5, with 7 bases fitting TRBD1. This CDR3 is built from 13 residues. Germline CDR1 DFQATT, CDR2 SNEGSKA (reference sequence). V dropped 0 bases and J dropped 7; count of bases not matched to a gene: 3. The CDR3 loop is CSARDRGHQPQHF. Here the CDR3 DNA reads TGCAGTGCTAGAGATAGGGGGCACCAGCCCCAGCATTTT.

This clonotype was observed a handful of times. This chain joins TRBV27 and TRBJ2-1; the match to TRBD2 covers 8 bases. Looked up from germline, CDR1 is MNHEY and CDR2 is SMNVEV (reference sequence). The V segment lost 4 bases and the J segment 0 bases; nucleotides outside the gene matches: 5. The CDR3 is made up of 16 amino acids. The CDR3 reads CASSWSGTSSYNEQFF. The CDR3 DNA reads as TGTGCCAGCAGTTGGTCCGGGACTAGCTCCTACAATGAGCAGTTCTTC.

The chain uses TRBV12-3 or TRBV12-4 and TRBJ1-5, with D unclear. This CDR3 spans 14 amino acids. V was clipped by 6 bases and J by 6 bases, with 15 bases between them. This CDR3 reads CASSPQRVGQPQHF. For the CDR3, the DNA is TGTGCCAGCAGCCCTCAAAGGGTAGGTCAGCCCCAGCATTTT.